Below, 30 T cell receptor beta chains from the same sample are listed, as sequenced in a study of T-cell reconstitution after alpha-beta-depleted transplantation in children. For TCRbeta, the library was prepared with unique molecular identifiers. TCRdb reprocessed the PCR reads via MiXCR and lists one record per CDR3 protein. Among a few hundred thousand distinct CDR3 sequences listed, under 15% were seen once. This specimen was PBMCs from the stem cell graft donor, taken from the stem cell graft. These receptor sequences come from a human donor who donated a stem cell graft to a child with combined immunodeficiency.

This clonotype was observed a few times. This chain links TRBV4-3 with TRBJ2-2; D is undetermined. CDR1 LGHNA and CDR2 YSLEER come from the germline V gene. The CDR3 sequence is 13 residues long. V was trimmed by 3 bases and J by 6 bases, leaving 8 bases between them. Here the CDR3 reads CASSQVGSGELFF. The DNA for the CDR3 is TGCGCCAGCAGCCAGGTGGGATCCGGGGAGCTGTTTTTT.

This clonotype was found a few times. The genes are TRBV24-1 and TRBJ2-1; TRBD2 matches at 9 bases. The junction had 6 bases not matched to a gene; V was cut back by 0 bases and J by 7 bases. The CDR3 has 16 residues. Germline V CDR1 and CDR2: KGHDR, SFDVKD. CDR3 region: CATSDLYSGGLNEQFF. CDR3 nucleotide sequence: TGTGCCACCAGTGATTTGTACAGCGGGGGGCTTAATGAGCAGTTCTTC.

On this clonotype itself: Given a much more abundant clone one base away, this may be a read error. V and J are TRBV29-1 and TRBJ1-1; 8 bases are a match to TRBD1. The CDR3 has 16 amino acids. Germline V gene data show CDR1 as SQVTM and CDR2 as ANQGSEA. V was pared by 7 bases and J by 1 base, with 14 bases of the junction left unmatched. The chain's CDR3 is CSGAPAYRGANTEAFF. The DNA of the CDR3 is TGCAGCGGTGCCCCAGCGTACAGGGGGGCGAACACTGAAGCTTTCTTT.

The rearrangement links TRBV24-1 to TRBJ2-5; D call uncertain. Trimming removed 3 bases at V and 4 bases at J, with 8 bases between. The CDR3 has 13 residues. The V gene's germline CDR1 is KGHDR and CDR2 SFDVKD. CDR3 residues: CATSDPYIETQYF. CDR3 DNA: TGTGCCACCAGTGATCCCTATATAGAGACCCAGTACTTC.

CDR3 sequence (DNA): TGTGCCAGCAGCCCCGCGACTAGTTCCTCTAAGACCCAGTACTTC. It translates to CASSPATSSSKTQYF. The gene calls are TRBV7-2 and TRBJ2-5; TRBD2 might be the D (6 bases). Looked up from germline, CDR1 is SGHTA and CDR2 is FQGNSA. CDR3 size: 15 residues. Trimming shortened V by 5 bases and J by 6 bases, and 19 bases separated the two germline ends.

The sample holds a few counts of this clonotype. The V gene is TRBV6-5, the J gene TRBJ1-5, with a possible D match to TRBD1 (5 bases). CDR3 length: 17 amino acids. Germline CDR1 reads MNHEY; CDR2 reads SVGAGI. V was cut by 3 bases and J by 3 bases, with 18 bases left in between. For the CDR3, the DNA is TGTGCCAGCAGTTATCCCCGAGGAAGGGGAATCAATCAGCCCCAGCATTTT. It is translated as CASSYPRGRGINQPQHF.

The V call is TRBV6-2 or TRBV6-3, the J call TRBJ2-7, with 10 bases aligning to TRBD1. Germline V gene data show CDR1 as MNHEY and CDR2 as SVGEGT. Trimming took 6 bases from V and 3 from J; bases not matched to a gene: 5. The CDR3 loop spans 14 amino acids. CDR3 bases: TGTGCCAGCAGCGTGGGACAGGGGTTCTACGAGCAGTACTTC. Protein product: CASSVGQGFYEQYF.

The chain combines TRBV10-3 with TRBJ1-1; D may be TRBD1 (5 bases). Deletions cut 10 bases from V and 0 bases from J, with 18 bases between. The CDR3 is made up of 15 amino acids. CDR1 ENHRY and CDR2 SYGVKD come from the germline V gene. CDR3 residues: CATTTAGRMNTEAFF. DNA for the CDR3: TGTGCCACCACGACAGCTGGAAGGATGAACACTGAAGCTTTCTTT.

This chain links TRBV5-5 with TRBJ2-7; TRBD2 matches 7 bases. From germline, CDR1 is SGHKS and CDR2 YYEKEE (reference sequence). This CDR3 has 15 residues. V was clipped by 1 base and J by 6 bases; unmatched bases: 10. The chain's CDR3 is CASSLRAGRPPEQYF. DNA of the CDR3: TGTGCCAGCAGCTTGAGAGCGGGACGACCCCCCGAGCAGTACTTC.

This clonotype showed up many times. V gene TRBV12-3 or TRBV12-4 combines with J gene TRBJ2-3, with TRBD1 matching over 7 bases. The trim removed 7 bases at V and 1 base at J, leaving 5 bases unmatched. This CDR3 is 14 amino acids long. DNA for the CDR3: TGTGCCAGCAAAAACAGGGGACGCACAGATACGCAGTATTTT. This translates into CASKNRGRTDTQYF.

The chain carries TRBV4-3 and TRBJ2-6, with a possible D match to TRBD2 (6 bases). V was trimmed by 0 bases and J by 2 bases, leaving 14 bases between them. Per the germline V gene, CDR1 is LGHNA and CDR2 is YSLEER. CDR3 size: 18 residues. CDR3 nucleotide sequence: TGCGCCAGCAGCCAAGATGGGGGGAGAGGGGCTGGGGCCAACGTCCTGACTTTC. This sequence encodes CASSQDGGRGAGANVLTF.

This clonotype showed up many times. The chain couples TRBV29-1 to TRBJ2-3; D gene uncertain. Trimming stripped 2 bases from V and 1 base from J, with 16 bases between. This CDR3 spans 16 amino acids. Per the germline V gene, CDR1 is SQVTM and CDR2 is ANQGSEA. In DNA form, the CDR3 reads TGCAGCGTTGAACTGGGCGAAAAGGAAGGCACAGATACGCAGTATTTT. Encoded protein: CSVELGEKEGTDTQYF.

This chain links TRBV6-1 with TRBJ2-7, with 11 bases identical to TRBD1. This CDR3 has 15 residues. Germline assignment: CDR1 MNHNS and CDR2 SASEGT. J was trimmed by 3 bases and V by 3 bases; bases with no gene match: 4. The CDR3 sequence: CASSEGTGGDYEQYF. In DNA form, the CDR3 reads TGTGCCAGCAGTGAGGGGACAGGGGGTGACTACGAGCAGTACTTC.

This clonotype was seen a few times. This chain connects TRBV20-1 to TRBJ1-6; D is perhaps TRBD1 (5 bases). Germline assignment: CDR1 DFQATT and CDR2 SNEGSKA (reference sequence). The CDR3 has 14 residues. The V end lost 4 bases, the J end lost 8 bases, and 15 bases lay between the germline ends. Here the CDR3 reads CSAIQSGTHSPLHF. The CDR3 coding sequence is TGCAGTGCTATCCAATCAGGGACGCATTCACCCCTCCACTTT.

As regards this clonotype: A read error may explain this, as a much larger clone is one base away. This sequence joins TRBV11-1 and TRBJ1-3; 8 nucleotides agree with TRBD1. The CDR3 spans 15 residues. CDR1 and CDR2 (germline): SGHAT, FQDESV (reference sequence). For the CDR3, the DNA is TGTGCCAGCAGCTTACGACAGGGGAGTGGAGACACCATATATTTT. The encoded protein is CASSLRQGSGDTIYF.

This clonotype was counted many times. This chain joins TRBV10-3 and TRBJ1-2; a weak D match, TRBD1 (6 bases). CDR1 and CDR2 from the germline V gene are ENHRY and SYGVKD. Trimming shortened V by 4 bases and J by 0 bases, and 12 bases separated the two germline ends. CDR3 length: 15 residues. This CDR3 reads CAISGGHRANYGYTF. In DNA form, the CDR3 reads TGTGCCATCAGTGGGGGGCACAGGGCTAACTATGGCTACACCTTC.

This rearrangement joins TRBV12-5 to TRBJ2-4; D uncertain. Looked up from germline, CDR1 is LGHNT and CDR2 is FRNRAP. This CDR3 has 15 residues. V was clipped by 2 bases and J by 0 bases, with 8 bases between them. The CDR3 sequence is CASGLPGLAKNIQYF. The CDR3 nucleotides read TGTGCTAGTGGTTTGCCGGGTCTAGCCAAAAACATTCAGTACTTC. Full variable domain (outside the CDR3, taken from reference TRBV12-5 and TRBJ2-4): DARVTQTPRHKVTEMGQEVTMRCQPILGHNTVFWYRQTMMQGLELLAYFRNRAPLDDSGMPKDRFSAEMPDATLATLKIQPSEPRDSAVYFCASGLPGLAKNIQYFGAGTRLSVL.

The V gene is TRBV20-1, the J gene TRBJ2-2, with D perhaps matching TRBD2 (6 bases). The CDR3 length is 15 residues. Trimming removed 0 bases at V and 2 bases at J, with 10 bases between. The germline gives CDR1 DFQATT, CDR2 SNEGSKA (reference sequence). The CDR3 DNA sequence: TGCAGTGCTAGAGATCCGGGAGCCAACACCGGGGAGCTGTTTTTT. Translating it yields CSARDPGANTGELFF.

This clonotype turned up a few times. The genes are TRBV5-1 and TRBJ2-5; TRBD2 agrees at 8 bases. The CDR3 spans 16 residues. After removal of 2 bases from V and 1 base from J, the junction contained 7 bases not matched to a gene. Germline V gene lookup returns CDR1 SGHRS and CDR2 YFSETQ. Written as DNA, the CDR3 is TGCGCCAGCAGCTTTTCCACGGGGGGGTCCCAAGAGACCCAGTACTTC. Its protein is CASSFSTGGSQETQYF.

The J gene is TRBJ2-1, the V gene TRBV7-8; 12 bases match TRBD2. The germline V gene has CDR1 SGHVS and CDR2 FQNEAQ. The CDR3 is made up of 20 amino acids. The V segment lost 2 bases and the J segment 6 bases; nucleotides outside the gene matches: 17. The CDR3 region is CASSLPSGRELTLAFNEQFF. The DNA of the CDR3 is TGTGCCAGCAGCTTACCTAGCGGGAGGGAACTGACCCTAGCATTCAATGAGCAGTTCTTC.

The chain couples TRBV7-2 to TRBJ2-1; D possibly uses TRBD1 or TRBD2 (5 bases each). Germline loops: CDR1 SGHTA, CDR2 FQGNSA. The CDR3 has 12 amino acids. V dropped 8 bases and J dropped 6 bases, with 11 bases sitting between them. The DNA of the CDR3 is TGTGCCAGCCGGGGCGGTCCCAATGAGCAGTTCTTC. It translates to CASRGGPNEQFF.

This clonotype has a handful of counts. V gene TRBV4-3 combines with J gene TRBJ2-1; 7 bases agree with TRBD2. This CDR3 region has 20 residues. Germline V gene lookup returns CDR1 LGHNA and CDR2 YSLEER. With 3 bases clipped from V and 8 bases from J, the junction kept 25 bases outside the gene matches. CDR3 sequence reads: CASSQDWGFLGGTRLHEQFF. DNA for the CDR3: TGCGCCAGCAGCCAGGATTGGGGGTTCCTCGGGGGGACTCGGCTCCATGAGCAGTTCTTC.

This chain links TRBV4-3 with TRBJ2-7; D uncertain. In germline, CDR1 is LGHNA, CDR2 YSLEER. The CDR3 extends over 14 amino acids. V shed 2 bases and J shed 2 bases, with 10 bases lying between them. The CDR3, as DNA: TGCGCCAGCAGCCAACAGTTGGCTACCTACGAGCAGTACTTC. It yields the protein CASSQQLATYEQYF.

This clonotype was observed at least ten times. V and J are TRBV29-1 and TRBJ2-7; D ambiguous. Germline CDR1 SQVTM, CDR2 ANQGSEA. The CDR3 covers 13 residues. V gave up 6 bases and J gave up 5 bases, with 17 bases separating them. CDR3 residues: CSVAPLADHEQYF. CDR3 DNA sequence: TGCAGCGTCGCACCCTTGGCAGACCACGAGCAGTACTTC.

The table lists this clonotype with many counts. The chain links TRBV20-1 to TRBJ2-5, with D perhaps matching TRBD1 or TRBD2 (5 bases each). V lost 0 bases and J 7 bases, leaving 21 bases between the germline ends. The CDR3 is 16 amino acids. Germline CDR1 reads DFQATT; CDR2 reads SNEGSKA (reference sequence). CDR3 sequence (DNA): TGCAGTGCTAGAGATATATCCCCGGGACGTGCGGGGACCCAGTACTTC. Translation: CSARDISPGRAGTQYF.

The CDR3 here is CASSIDRVLPQETQYF. The CDR3 region has the DNA TGTGCCAGCAGCATCGACAGGGTACTCCCGCAAGAGACCCAGTACTTC. The rearrangement joins TRBV12-3 or TRBV12-4 to TRBJ2-5, with TRBD1 identical over 7 bases. This CDR3 is 16 amino acids long. J lost 2 bases, V lost 6 bases, and 12 bases had no gene match.

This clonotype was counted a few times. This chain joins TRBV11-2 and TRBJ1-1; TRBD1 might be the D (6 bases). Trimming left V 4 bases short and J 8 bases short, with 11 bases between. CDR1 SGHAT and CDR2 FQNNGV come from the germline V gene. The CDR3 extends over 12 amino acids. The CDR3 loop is CASSSMGAEAFF. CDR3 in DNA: TGTGCCAGCAGCTCAATGGGGGCGGAAGCTTTCTTT. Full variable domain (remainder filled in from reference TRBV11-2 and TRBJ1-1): EAGVAQSPRYKIIEKRQSVAFWCNPISGHATLYWYQQILGQGPKLLIQFQNNGVVDDSQLPKDRFSAERLKGVDSTLKIQPAKLEDSAVYLCASSSMGAEAFFGQGTRLTVV.

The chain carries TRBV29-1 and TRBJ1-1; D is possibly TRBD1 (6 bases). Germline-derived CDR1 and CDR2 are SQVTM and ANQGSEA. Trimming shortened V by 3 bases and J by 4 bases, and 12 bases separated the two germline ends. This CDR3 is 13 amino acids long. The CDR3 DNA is TGCAGCGTTGAGGGGGCCAGGGGCACTGAAGCTTTCTTT. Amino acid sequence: CSVEGARGTEAFF.

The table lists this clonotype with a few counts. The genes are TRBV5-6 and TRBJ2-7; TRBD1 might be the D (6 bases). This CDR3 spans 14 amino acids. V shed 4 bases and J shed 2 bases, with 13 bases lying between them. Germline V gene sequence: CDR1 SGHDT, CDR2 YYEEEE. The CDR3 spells CASSDRDNTYEQYF. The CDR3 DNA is TGTGCCAGCAGCGACCGGGACAATACCTACGAGCAGTACTTC.

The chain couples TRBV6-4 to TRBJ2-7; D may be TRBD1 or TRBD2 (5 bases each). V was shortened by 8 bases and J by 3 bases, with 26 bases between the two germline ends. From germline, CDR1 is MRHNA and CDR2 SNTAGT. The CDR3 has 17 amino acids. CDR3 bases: TGTGCCAGCTTATCCTCGACAGACTACTCCCCGGGCTACGAGCAGTACTTC. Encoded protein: CASLSSTDYSPGYEQYF.